The sequence of this TCR beta chain was determined in a study of T cell changes during pregnancy in multiple sclerosis (dated by TCRdb to the late 2010s). Broadly, across the study: Changes in the T cell repertoire over the course of pregnancy were examined in this study in women with multiple sclerosis.

On this clone itself: What antigen it recognizes has not been identified. The sample holds no much larger clone one base away, and base qualities are not on file.

The germline V end is reduced by 2 bases and the J end by 9 bases; junction bases left unmatched: 5. The germline V gene sets CDR1 to MNHNS and CDR2 to SASEGT. The CDR3 holds 14 amino acids from the cysteine to the phenylalanine. Only the CDR3 DNA is retained, 42 bases long and in frame from the first base. Libraries came from the immunoSEQ multiplex PCR assay. What TCRdb holds here is the immuneACCESS table cut down to in-frame rearrangements. Part of the clones is not present; checked against another copy, under half of the missing clones reflect an unresolved V gene, and the others are unexplained. Here the sample has 50,000 or so clones; 75% to 95% occur a single time. The ten most abundant clones make up 0.4% to 0.55% of the sample.

This sample comprised CD4+ T cells from peripheral blood mononuclear cells, obtained after pregnancy. The chain links TRBV6-1 with TRBJ2-1; 9 middle bases align to TRBD1. The TCR sequence derives from a female donor in good health, enrolled as a control in a pregnancy study. CDR3 protein: CASSENRGQGEQFF. The nucleotide sequence reads as follows: TGTGCCAGCAGTGAAAACAGGGGGCAAGGTGAGCAGTTCTTC.